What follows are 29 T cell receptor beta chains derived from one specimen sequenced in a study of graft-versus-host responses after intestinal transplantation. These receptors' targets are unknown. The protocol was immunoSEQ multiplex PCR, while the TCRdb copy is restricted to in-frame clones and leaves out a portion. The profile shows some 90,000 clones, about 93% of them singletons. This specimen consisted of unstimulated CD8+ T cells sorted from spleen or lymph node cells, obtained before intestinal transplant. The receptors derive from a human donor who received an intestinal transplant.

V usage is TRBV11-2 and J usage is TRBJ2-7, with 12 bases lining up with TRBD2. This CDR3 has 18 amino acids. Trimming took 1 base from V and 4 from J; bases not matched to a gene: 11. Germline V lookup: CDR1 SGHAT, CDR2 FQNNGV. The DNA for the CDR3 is TGTGCCAGCAGCTTAGGACTAGCGGGAGCATCGGGGAGTTACGAGCAGTACTTC. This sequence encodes CASSLGLAGASGSYEQYF.

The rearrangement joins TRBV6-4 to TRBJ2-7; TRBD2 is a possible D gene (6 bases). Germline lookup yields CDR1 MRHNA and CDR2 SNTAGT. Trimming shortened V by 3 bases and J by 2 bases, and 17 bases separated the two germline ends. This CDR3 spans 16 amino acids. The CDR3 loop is CASSEEPGLIPYEQYF. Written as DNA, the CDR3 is TGTGCCAGCAGTGAAGAACCGGGACTGATCCCCTACGAGCAGTACTTC.

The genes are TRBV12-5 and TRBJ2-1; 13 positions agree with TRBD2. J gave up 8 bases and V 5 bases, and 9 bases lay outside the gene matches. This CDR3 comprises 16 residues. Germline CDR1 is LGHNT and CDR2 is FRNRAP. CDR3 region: CASGPWTSGSSYEQFF. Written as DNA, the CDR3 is TGTGCTAGTGGTCCCTGGACTAGCGGGAGTTCGTATGAGCAGTTCTTC. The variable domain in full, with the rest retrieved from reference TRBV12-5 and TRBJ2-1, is DARVTQTPRHKVTEMGQEVTMRCQPILGHNTVFWYRQTMMQGLELLAYFRNRAPLDDSGMPKDRFSAEMPDATLATLKIQPSEPRDSAVYFCASGPWTSGSSYEQFFGPGTRLTVL.

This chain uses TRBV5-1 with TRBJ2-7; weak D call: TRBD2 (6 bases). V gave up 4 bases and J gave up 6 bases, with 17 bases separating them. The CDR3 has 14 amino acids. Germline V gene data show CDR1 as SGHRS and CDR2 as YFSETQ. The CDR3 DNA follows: TGCGCCAGCAGCGATTTGACTCCCGGGGGCGAGCAGTACTTC. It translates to CASSDLTPGGEQYF.

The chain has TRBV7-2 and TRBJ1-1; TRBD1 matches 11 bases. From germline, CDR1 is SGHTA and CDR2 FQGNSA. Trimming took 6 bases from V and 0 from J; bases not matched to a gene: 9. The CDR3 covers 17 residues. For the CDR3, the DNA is TGTGCCAGCAGTCTCCGGACAGGGGGCTTGGTGAACACTGAAGCTTTCTTT. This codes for CASSLRTGGLVNTEAFF.

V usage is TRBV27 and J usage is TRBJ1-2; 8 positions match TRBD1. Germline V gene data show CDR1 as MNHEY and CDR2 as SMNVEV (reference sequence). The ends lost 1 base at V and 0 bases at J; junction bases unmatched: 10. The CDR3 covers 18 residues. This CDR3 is CASSLWSGRGHSNYGYTF. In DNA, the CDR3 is TGTGCCAGCAGTTTATGGTCTGGCAGGGGGCACTCTAACTATGGCTACACCTTC.

The CDR3 bases are TGTGCCAGCAGTGACGTGTACGAGCAGTACTTC. It yields the protein CASSDVYEQYF. The chain recombines TRBV2 with TRBJ2-7; D remains unclear. The CDR3 extends over 11 amino acids. Trimming took off 3 bases at V and 4 bases at J, with 4 bases between the two ends. The germline gives CDR1 SNHLY, CDR2 FYNNEI.

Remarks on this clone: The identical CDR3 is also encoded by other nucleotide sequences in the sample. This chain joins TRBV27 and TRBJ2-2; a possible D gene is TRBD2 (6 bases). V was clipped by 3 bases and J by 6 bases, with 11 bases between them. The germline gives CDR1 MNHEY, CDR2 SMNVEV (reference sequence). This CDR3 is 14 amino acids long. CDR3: CASSFVGGAGELFF. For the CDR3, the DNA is TGTGCCAGCAGTTTCGTGGGGGGTGCCGGGGAGCTGTTTTTT.

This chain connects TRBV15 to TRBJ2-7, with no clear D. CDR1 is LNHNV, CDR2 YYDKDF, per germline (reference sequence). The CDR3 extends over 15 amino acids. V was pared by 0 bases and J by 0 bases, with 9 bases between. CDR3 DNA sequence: TGTGCCACCAGCAGAGATCGTCTGAGCTCCTACGAGCAGTACTTC. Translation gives CATSRDRLSSYEQYF.

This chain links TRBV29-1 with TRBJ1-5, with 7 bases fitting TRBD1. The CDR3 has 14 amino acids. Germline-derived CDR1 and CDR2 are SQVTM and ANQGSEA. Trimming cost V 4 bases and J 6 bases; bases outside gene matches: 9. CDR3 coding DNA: TGCAGCGTTGTTGAGGGGGCCATGGGTCAGCCCCAGCATTTT. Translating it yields CSVVEGAMGQPQHF.

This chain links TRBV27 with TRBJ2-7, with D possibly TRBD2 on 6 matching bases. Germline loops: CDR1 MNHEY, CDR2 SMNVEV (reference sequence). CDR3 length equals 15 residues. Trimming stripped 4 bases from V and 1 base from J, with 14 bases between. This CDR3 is CASSSHRDSSYEQYF. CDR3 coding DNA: TGTGCCAGCAGTTCCCACCGGGACTCTTCCTACGAGCAGTACTTC.

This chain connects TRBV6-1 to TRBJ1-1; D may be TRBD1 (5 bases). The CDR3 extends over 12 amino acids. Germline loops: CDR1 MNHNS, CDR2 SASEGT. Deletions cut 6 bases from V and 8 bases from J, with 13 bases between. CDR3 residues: CASREGGAEAFF. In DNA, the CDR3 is TGTGCCAGCAGGGAGGGCGGGGCGGAAGCTTTCTTT.

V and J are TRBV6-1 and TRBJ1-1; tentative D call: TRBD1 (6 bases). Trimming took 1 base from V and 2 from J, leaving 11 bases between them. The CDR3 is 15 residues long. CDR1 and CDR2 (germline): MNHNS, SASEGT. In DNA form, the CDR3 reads TGTGCCAGCAGTGAAGGGACAGCGAAAAACACTGAAGCTTTCTTT. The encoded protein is CASSEGTAKNTEAFF.

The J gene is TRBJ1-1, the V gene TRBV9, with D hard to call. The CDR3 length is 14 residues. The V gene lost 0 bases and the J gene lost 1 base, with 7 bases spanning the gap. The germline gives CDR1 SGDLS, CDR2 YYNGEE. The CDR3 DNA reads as TGTGCCAGCAGCGTAGCCGGAGGGAACACTGAAGCTTTCTTT. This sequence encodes CASSVAGGNTEAFF.

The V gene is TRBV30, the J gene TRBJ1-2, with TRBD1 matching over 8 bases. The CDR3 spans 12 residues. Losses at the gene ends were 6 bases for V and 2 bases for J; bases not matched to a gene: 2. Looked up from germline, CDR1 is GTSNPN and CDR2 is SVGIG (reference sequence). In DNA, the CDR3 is TGTGCCTGTAGACAGGGGAACTATGGCTACACCTTC. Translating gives CACRQGNYGYTF.

CDR3 region: CASSQERVTGGESFGYTF. DNA for the CDR3: TGCGCCAGCAGCCAAGAGAGGGTGACAGGGGGCGAGTCCTTCGGCTACACCTTC. The chain has TRBV4-3 and TRBJ1-2; 10 bases fit TRBD1. Germline-derived CDR1 and CDR2 are LGHNA and YSLEER. The V segment lost 0 bases and the J segment 8 bases; nucleotides outside the gene matches: 15. CDR3 length equals 18 residues.

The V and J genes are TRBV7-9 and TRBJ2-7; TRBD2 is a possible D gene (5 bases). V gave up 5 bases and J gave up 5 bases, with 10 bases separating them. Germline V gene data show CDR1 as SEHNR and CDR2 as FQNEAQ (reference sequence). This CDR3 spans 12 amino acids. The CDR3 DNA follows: TGTGCCAGCAGCCTTGACGGGGACGAGCAGTACTTC. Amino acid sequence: CASSLDGDEQYF.

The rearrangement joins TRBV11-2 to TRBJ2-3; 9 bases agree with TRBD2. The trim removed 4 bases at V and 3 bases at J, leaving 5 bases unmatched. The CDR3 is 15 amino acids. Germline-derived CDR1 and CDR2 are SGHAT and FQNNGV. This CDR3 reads CASSSSGIGTDTQYF. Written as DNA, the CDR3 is TGTGCCAGCAGCTCTAGCGGGATTGGGACAGATACGCAGTATTTT.

CDR3 nucleotide sequence: TGTGCCAGCAGTCCTCAGGCAGCGGGACCCCTTTGGGAGCAGTACTTC. Its protein product is CASSPQAAGPLWEQYF. The chain employs TRBV27 and TRBJ2-7; TRBD2 matches at 7 bases. Trimming removed 5 bases from V and 7 bases from J; junction bases left unmatched: 17. The CDR3 runs 16 residues. The germline V gene encodes CDR1 MNHEY and CDR2 SMNVEV (reference sequence).

CDR3 nucleotide sequence: TGTGCCAGCAGTTACGGCAAGGGGGCCTACAATGAGCAGTTCTTC. It is translated as CASSYGKGAYNEQFF. This chain uses TRBV6-5 with TRBJ2-1; perhaps TRBD1 as D (6 bases). Germline values: CDR1 MNHEY, CDR2 SVGAGI. V was cut by 2 bases and J by 2 bases, with 10 bases left in between. The CDR3 consists of 15 residues.

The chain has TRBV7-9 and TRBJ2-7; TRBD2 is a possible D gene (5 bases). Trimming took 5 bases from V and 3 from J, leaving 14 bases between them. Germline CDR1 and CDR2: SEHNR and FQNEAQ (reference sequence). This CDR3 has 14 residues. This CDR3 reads CASSHRLPNYEQYF. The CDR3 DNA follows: TGTGCCAGCAGCCACCGACTACCCAACTACGAGCAGTACTTC. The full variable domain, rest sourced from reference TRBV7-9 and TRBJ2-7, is DTGVSQNPRHKITKRGQNVTFRCDPISEHNRLYWYRQTLGQGPEFLTYFQNEAQLEKSRLLSDRFSAERPKGSFSTLEIQRTEQGDSAMYLCASSHRLPNYEQYFGPGTRLTVT.

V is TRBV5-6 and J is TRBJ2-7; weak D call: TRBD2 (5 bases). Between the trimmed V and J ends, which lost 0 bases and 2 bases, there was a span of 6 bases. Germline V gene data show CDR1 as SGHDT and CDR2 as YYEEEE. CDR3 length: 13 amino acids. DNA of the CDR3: TGTGCCAGCAGCTTGGCCGGGACCTACGAGCAGTACTTC. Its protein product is CASSLAGTYEQYF.

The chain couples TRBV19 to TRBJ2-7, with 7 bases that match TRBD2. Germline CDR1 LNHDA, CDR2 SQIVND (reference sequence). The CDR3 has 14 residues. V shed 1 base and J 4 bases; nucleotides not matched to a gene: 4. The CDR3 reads CASSIGTRDYEQYF. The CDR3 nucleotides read TGTGCCAGTAGTATAGGGACTAGAGATTACGAGCAGTACTTC.

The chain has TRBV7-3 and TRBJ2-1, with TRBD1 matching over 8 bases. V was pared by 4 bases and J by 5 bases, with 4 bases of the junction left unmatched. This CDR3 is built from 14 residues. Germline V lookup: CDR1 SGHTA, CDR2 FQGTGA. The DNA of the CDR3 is TGTGCCAGCAGCTCCATGGGACAGGACAATGAGCAGTTCTTC. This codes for CASSSMGQDNEQFF.

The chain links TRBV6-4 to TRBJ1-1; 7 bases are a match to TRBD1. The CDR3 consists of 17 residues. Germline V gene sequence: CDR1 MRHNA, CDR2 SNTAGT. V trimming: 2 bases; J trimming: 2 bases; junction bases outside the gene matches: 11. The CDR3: CASSDQAKQGRNTEAFF. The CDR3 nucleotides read TGTGCCAGCAGTGACCAGGCAAAACAGGGGCGTAACACTGAAGCTTTCTTT.

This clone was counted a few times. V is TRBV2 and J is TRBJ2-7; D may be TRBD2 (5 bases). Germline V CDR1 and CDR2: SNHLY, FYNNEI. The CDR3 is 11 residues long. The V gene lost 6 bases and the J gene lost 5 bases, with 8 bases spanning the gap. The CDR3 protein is CASSDGNEQYF. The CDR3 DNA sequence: TGTGCCAGCAGCGACGGGAACGAGCAGTACTTC.

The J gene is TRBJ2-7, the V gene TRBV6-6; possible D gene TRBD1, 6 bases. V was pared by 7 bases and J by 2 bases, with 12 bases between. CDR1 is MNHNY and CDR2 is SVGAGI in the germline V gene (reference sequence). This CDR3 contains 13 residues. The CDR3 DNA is TGTGCCAGCACCCCCGACAGGACCTACGAGCAGTACTTC. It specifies CASTPDRTYEQYF.

DNA of the CDR3: TGTGCCTGGAGTATAGGGACAGGAGATGGCTACACCTTC. Translated: CAWSIGTGDGYTF. This chain links TRBV30 with TRBJ1-2; 8 bases fit TRBD1. The trim removed 2 bases at V and 6 bases at J, leaving 5 bases unmatched. This CDR3 contains 13 residues. Germline lookup yields CDR1 GTSNPN and CDR2 SVGIG (reference sequence). The entire variable domain, with the rest obtained from reference TRBV30 and TRBJ1-2, is as follows: SQTIHQWPATLVQPVGSPLSLECTVEGTSNPNLYWYRQAAGRGLQLLFYSVGIGQISSEVPQNLSASRPQDRQFILSSKKLLLSDSGFYLCAWSIGTGDGYTFGSGTRLTVV.

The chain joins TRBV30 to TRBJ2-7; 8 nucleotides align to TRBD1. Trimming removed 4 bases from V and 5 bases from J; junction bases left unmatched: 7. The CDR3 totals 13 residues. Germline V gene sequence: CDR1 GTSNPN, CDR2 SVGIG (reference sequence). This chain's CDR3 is CAWTTGVKDEQYF. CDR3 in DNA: TGTGCCTGGACGACAGGGGTTAAGGACGAGCAGTACTTC.